What follows are 2 T cell receptor beta chains derived from one specimen sequenced in a study of shared clonotypes between healthy human individuals. Clones were sequenced by immunoSEQ multiplex PCR, and TCRdb holds only the in-frame ones, with some missing. Among under 650,000 clones listed, 90% to 97% were seen once. The sample comprised naive CD4+ T cells sorted from blood. This sample's subset: CD45RA+ positively selected. The origin of the receptors is a woman in her thirties in good health.

The chain joins TRBV10-2 to TRBJ1-5; 7 nucleotides agree with TRBD1. Germline V gene lookup returns CDR1 WSHSY and CDR2 SAAADI. The CDR3 has 14 residues. Trimming at V came to 7 bases and at J to 2 bases, leaving 5 bases not matched to a gene. Written as DNA, the CDR3 is TGCGCCAGCATGAGGCAGGGGGGCAATCAGCCCCAGCATTTT. Its translation is CASMRQGGNQPQHF.

The chain carries TRBV2 and TRBJ1-6; D remains unclear. Germline lookup yields CDR1 SNHLY and CDR2 FYNNEI. Trimming left V 7 bases short and J 6 bases short, with 16 bases between. The CDR3 spans 15 residues. The CDR3 sequence: CASIFERSANSPLHF. The CDR3 coding sequence is TGTGCCAGCATCTTTGAGAGGTCAGCTAATTCACCCCTCCACTTT.